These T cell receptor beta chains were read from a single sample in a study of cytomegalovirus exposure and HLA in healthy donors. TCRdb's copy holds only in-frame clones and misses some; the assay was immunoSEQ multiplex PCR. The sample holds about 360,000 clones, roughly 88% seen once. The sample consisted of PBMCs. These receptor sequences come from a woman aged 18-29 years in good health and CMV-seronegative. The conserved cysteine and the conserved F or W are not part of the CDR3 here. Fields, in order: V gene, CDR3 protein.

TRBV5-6,ASSLGIEVSPLPEKLF
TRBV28,ASVFGGARFQPQH
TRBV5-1,ASSLVGTGGDETQY
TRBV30,AWSLVGGAPETQY
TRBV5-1,ASSLDLTYEQY
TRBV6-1,ASRGGQGNTGELF
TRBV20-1,SADREETQY
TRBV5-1,ASSSREIYGYT
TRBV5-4,ASSLASGVSYEQY
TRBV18,ASSPLSGSVNEQF
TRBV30,AWSVGGASGYT
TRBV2,ASSVGQGANIQY
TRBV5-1,ASSRGRAYEQY
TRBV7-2,ASSSSGWAQY
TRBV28,ASSYTGQGYT